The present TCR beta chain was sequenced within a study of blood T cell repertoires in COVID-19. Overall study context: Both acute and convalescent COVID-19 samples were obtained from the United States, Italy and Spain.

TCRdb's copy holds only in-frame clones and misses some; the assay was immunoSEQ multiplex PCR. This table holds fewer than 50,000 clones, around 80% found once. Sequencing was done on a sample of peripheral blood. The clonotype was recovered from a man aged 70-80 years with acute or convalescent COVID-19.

This CDR3 reads CAISDRFNSNQPQHF. CDR3 DNA: TGTGCCATCTCTGACAGATTCAATAGCAATCAGCCCCAGCATTTT. V usage is TRBV10-3 and J usage is TRBJ1-5; a possible D gene is TRBD1 (5 bases). This CDR3 has 15 amino acids. V lost 8 bases, J lost 0 bases, and 14 bases lay in between. CDR1 and CDR2 from the germline V gene are ENHRY and SYGVKD.